The present T cell receptor beta chain was sequenced within a study of memory CD4+ T cells and cytomegalovirus serostatus. The overall study: Healthy Belgian adult donors included 9 or 10 CMV-positive and 24 CMV-negative people.

Measured with immunoSEQ multiplex PCR; TCRdb has only the in-frame clones, and not every one. The sample holds about 92,000 clones, under 90% seen once. Study findings and constraints: About 40% of the roughly 160 known CMV-associated TCRbeta sequences appeared in CD4+ memory.

Of note for this clone: Its antigen remains unknown.

Per the germline V gene, CDR1 is SNHLY and CDR2 is FYNNEI. The CDR3 extends over 15 amino acids. Trimming cost V 6 bases and J 0 bases, with 12 bases left between them. Single viable CD3+CD4+CD8-CD45RO+ cells were sorted as the memory CD4+ T cells. Total CD4+ T cells were enriched by CD4 positive selection. The sample was memory CD4+ T cells from blood. The chain links TRBV2 to TRBJ2-1; D unresolved. This clonotype was sampled from an adult in good health and CMV-seropositive. CDR3: CASRLDIRSYNEQFF. The DNA of the CDR3 is TGTGCCAGCAGACTTGACATACGCTCCTACAATGAGCAGTTCTTC.